This T cell receptor (beta chain) came from a study of blood T cell repertoires in COVID-19. Germline CDR1 and CDR2: SEHNR and FQNEAQ (reference sequence). This CDR3 is 14 amino acids long. V gave up 5 bases and J gave up 0 bases, with 10 bases separating them. This clone occurred a few times. Using immunoSEQ multiplex PCR, the repertoire was profiled, and TCRdb retains in-frame clones only, with some absent. The sample holds 150,000 to 200,000 clones; more than 75% are singletons and the top ten take roughly 18%. Sequencing input: peripheral blood. The clonotype comes from a person aged 70 to 79 with COVID-19, enrolled during active disease. This chain connects TRBV7-9 to TRBJ1-2, with TRBD1 as a possible D gene (6 bases). The CDR3 here is CASSQDRANYGYTF. For the CDR3, the DNA is TGTGCCAGCAGCCAGGACAGAGCTAACTATGGCTACACCTTC. The variable domain in full, with the rest retrieved from reference TRBV7-9 and TRBJ1-2, is DTGVSQNPRHKITKRGQNVTFRCDPISEHNRLYWYRQTLGQGPEFLTYFQNEAQLEKSRLLSDRFSAERPKGSFSTLEIQRTEQGDSAMYLCASSQDRANYGYTFGSGTRLTVV.